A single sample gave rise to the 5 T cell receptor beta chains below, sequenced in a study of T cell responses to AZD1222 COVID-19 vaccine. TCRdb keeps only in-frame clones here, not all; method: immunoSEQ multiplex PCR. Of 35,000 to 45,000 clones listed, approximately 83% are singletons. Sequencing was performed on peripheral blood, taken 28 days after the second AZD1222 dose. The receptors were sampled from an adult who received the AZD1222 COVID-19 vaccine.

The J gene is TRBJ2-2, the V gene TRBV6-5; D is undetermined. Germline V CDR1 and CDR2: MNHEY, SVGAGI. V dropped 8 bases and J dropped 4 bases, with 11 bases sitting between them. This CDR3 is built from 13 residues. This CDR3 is CASPELSTGELFF. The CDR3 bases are TGTGCCAGCCCAGAGTTGAGCACCGGGGAGCTGTTTTTT.

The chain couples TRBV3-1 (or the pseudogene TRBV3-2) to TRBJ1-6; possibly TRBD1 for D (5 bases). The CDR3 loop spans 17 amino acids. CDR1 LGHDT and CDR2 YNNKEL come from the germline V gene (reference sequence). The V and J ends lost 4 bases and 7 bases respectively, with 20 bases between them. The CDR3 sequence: CASSLSEFGGRNSPLHF. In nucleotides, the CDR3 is TGTGCCAGCAGCCTCAGTGAGTTCGGGGGGAGAAATTCACCCCTCCACTTT.

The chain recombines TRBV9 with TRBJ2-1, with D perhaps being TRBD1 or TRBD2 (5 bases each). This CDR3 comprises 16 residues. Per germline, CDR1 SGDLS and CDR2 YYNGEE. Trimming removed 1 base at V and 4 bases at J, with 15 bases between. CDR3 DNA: TGTGCCAGCAGCGTAAGAGGGGATGCCTCATACAATGAGCAGTTCTTC. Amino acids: CASSVRGDASYNEQFF.

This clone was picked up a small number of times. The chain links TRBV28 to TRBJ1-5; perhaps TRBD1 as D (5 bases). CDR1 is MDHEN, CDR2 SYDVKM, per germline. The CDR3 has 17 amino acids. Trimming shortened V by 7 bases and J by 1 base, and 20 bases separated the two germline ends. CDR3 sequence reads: CASKVSQGRLSNQPQHF. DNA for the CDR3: TGTGCCAGCAAAGTGTCGCAGGGACGGTTGAGCAATCAGCCCCAGCATTTT.

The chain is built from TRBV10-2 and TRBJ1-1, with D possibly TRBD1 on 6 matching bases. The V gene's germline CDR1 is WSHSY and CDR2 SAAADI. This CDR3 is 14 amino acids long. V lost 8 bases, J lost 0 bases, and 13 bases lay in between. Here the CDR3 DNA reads TGCGCCAGCGGGACACACAACTTGAACACTGAAGCTTTCTTT. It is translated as CASGTHNLNTEAFF.